The rows below give T cell receptor beta chains drawn from one sample of a study of blood T cell repertoires in COVID-19. The table came from immunoSEQ multiplex PCR; TCRdb's copy has only in-frame clones and leaves some out. The sample carries around 63,000 clones, roughly two thirds recorded once. The sequenced sample consisted of peripheral blood. The receptors here all came from a woman in her 70s with COVID-19, enrolled during active disease. CDR3s include the opening cysteine and the closing phenylalanine or tryptophan. The order of the fields is J gene, D gene, V gene, clone size, CDR3 DNA, CDR3 protein. D genes are given only for firm matches. The size field is filled for only some rows; it gives once, few, many or a size class.

>TRBJ2-3|.|TRBV28|.
TGTGCCAGCAGTGGGGCTACAGATACGCAGTATTTT
CASSGATDTQYF
>TRBJ2-7|TRBD1|TRBV4-3|few
TGCGCCAGCAGCGCCAGATGGGACAGCAACTACGAGCAGTACTTC
CASSARWDSNYEQYF
>TRBJ1-2|TRBD1|TRBV6-5|.
TGTGCCAGCAGTTCAGCATCAGGGGGGAATGGCTACACCTTC
CASSSASGGNGYTF
>TRBJ1-1|.|TRBV18|.
TGTGCCAGCTCACCATTGGACAGGAACACTGAAGCTTTCTTT
CASSPLDRNTEAFF
>TRBJ1-2|TRBD1|TRBV5-1|.
TGCGCCAGCAGCCTGGACAGGGCCTCGGGCGGCTACACCTTC
CASSLDRASGGYTF
>TRBJ1-1|.|TRBV5-1|.
TGCGCCAGCAGCCTCGGGGGGCTGTTGAACACTGAAGCTTTCTTT
CASSLGGLLNTEAFF
>TRBJ2-1|.|TRBV20-1|.
TGCAGTGCTCGCGGTGACCTAGGGCAGTTCTTC
CSARGDLGQFF
>TRBJ2-2|.|TRBV5-8|.
TGTGCCAGCAGCCCGAGGGTTGTGAACACCGGGGAGCTGTTTTTT
CASSPRVVNTGELFF
>TRBJ2-1|TRBD2|TRBV10-2|.
TGCGCCAGCAGGGACCCCGGGGGAGCGGGGGGGCTGCACAATGAGCAGTTCTTC
CASRDPGGAGGLHNEQFF
>TRBJ2-1|TRBD2|TRBV4-3|.
TGCGCCAGCAGCCAAGATATATTGGCGGTAGCGGGGGGGGATGAGCAGTTCTTC
CASSQDILAVAGGDEQFF
>TRBJ1-2|.|TRBV29-1|.
TGCAGCGTTGAAAGGGGTGGCTATGGCTACACCTTC
CSVERGGYGYTF
>TRBJ2-1|.|TRBV2|few
TGTGCCAGCAGTGAATCGAGAGGATTAGGTGAGCAGTTCTTC
CASSESRGLGEQFF